This is a list of T cell receptor beta chains from one sample in a study of T cells after yellow fever vaccination. TCRdb reprocessed the 5' RACE reads via MiXCR and lists one record per CDR3 protein. Among a few hundred thousand distinct CDR3 sequences listed, around 12% were seen once. The sequenced sample was CD4+ T cells sorted from PBMCs, obtained 15 days after the yellow fever booster vaccination. These TCRs come from a man younger than 30 who received the YFV17D yellow fever vaccine. Each CDR3 is given with its conserved first and last residue.

CSAEDIYGYTF,TRBV20-1,TRBJ1-2
CASSRLGAVAEAFF,TRBV7-2,TRBJ1-1
CASSQDWAGSNYGYTF,TRBV4-3,TRBJ1-2
CASSHPRGQGKGIQYF,TRBV4-1,TRBJ2-4
CASSYSPDRGHQPQHF,TRBV6-2/TRBV6-3,TRBJ1-5
CSAKQGAYTEAFF,TRBV20-1,TRBJ1-1
CASSFQAQMAQYF,TRBV12-3/TRBV12-4,TRBJ2-5
CASSFGTGGTDTQYF,TRBV7-3,TRBJ2-3
CASSGGVYEQYF,TRBV7-2,TRBJ2-7
CASQALGGNQPQHF,TRBV28,TRBJ1-5
CASRTYRGSEAFF,TRBV6-2/TRBV6-3,TRBJ1-1
CASSLGAGTYNEQFF,TRBV7-2,TRBJ2-1
CASSFRGGLTGELFF,TRBV6-6,TRBJ2-2
CASSPAAGSNSPLHF,TRBV9,TRBJ1-6
CASSVIPSADTQYF,TRBV9,TRBJ2-3
CAISEGREFYGYTF,TRBV10-3,TRBJ1-2
CASSSTGTLNSPLHF,TRBV7-2,TRBJ1-6
CASSFVGAGTDTQYF,TRBV7-2,TRBJ2-3
CASSPQGNTDTQYF,TRBV19,TRBJ2-3
CASSLGGFAYTF,TRBV11-2,TRBJ1-2
CASSLVAGFTDTQYF,TRBV5-1,TRBJ2-3
CASSATRNYNEQFF,TRBV7-2,TRBJ2-1
CASSDRWGGNQPQHF,TRBV6-1,TRBJ1-5
CASSQESVGKTGELFF,TRBV4-1,TRBJ2-2
CASSQASAGQPQHF,TRBV4-1,TRBJ1-5
CASSLRLGEQFF,TRBV7-2,TRBJ2-1
CASSYYPQETQYF,TRBV6-2/TRBV6-3,TRBJ2-5
CASSRDWITGELFF,TRBV6-5,TRBJ2-2
CATSDLTASGGARTDTQYF,TRBV24-1,TRBJ2-3
CASGQNSPLHF,TRBV5-5,TRBJ1-6
CASSLGTLTTGELFF,TRBV18,TRBJ2-2
CASSNRQGGEAFF,TRBV7-2,TRBJ1-1
CASSLGTGGTDTQYF,TRBV5-1,TRBJ2-3
CASSKGGQGANEQYF,TRBV21-1,TRBJ2-7
CSARKLYEQYF,TRBV20-1,TRBJ2-7
CASSLRGLEQPQHF,TRBV7-8,TRBJ1-5
CASSPVAGTDTGELFF,TRBV5-1,TRBJ2-2
CASTPGGTAQETQYF,TRBV5-1,TRBJ2-5
CASRGPYNSPLHF,TRBV9,TRBJ1-6
CASSATSGGYSSYNEQFF,TRBV6-5,TRBJ2-1
CASSPRVDEKLFF,TRBV5-4,TRBJ1-4
CATSDSNQPQHF,TRBV24-1,TRBJ1-5